The clone carrying this TCR beta chain was seen only a few times. As yet, its antigen is unknown. cDNA carried unique molecular identifiers, and a universal primer site was added by template switching. TCRdb itself ran the 5' RACE reads through MiXCR, one entry per CDR3 protein. The data hold fewer than 250,000 distinct CDR3 sequences, with less than 9.5% observed a single time. Germline CDR1 is MNHNS and CDR2 is SASEGT. This CDR3 has 13 residues. The J segment lost 4 bases and the V segment lost 6 bases, leaving 3 bases of the junction unmatched. The data derive from a study of identical twins. Study observations and caveats: Conclusions were drawn cross-sectionally by statistical analysis, without following the same donors. Out-of-frame alpha sequences shared by twins showed excess low generation probability. Reduced insertions were recorded for abundant cord blood beta clonotypes, with no such pattern in memory repertoires.

This chain links TRBV6-1 with TRBJ2-5; 9 bases align to TRBD2. The receptor comes from a woman aged 18-29 years in good health. The sample taken for sequencing was memory (CD45RO+) T cells sorted from blood. CDR3 DNA: TGTGCCAGCAGAGAGCGGGGGGCAGAGACCCAGTACTTC. Its protein product is CASRERGAETQYF.